This T cell receptor beta chain was profiled in a study of shared clonotypes between healthy human individuals. Notes on the study in general: Generation of non-shared clonotypes was less probable than generation of clonotypes shared by all four donors. Incompleteness in sorted-subset sequencing, despite large depth, was shown by rarefaction. A handful of donors showed sharing of about 4.8% of naive CD4 clonotypes.

Produced via immunoSEQ multiplex PCR; TCRdb's table is partial and in-frame only. The sample lists approximately 330,000 clones, 70% to 75% occurring once. The CDR3 has 14 amino acids. Looked up from germline, CDR1 is ENHRY and CDR2 is SYGVKD. Deletions cut 4 bases from V and 3 bases from J, with 11 bases between. With regard to this clone: The antigen is unknown.

The source of this sequence is a man younger than 40 in good health. This chain uses TRBV10-3 with TRBJ2-3; D is unresolved. Sequenced material: memory CD4+ T cells sorted from blood. Subset specified: CD45RA-negative fraction. The CDR3 coding sequence is TGTGCCATCAGTGGTAATGTGCCGACAGATACGCAGTATTTT. This codes for CAISGNVPTDTQYF.